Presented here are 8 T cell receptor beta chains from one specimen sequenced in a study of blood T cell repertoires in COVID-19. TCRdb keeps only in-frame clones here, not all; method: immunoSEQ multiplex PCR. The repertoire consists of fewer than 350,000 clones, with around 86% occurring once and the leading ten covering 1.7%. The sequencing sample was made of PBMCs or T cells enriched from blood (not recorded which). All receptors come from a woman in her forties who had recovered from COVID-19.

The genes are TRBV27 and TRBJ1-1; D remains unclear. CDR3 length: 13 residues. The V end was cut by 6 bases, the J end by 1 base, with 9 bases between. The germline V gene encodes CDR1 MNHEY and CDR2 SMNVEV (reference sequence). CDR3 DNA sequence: TGTGCCAGCAGAGTTTCCGGGAACACTGAAGCTTTCTTT. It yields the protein CASRVSGNTEAFF.

CDR3 sequence reads: CATTIQGSGNTIYF. The DNA of the CDR3 is TGTGCCACCACTATTCAGGGTTCAGGAAACACCATATATTTT. The J gene is TRBJ1-3, the V gene TRBV28; D is perhaps TRBD1 (5 bases). With 10 bases removed from V and 4 bases from J, the gap between germline ends came to 17 bases. CDR3 size: 14 residues. Germline lookup yields CDR1 MDHEN and CDR2 SYDVKM.

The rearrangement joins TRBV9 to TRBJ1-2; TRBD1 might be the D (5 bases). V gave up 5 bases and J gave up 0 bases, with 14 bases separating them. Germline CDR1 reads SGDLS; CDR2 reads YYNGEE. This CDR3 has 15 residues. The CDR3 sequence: CASSRQNTANYGYTF. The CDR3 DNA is TGTGCCAGCAGTCGACAGAACACAGCTAACTATGGCTACACCTTC.

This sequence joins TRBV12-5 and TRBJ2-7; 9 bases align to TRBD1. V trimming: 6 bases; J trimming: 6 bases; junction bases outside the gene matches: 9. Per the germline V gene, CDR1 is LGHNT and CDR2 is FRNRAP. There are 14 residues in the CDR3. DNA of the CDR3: TGTGCTAGTGGCATTCAGGGACAGGGTTTCGAGCAGTACTTC. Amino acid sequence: CASGIQGQGFEQYF.

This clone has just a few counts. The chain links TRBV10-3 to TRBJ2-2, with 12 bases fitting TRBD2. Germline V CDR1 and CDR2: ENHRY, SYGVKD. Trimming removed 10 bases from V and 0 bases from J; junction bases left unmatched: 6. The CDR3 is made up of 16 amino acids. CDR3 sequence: CATQTSGSPNTGELFF. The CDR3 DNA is TGTGCCACACAGACTAGCGGGAGTCCGAACACCGGGGAGCTGTTTTTT.

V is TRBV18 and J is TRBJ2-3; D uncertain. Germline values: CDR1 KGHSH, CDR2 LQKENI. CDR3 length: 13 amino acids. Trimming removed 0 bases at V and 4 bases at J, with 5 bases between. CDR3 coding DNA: TGTGCCAGCTCACCACCCTCCGCAGATACGCAGTATTTT. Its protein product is CASSPPSADTQYF. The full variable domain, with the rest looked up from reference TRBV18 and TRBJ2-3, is NAGVMQNPRHLVRRRGQEARLRCSPMKGHSHVYWYRQLPEEGLKFMVYLQKENIIDESGMPKERFSAEFPKEGPSILRIQQVVRGDSAAYFCASSPPSADTQYFGPGTRLTVL.

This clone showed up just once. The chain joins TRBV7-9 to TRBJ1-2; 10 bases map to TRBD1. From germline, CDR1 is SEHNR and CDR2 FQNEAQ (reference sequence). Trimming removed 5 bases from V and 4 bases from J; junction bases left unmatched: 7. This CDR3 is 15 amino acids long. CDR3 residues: CASSGQGVIIYGYTF. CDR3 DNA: TGTGCCAGCAGCGGACAGGGGGTGATCATCTATGGCTACACCTTC.

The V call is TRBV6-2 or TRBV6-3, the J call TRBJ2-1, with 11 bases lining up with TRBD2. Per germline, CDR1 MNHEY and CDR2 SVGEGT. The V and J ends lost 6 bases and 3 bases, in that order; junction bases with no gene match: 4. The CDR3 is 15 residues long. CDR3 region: CASRYTSGSYNEQFF. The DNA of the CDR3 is TGTGCCAGCAGATACACTAGCGGGAGCTACAATGAGCAGTTCTTC.